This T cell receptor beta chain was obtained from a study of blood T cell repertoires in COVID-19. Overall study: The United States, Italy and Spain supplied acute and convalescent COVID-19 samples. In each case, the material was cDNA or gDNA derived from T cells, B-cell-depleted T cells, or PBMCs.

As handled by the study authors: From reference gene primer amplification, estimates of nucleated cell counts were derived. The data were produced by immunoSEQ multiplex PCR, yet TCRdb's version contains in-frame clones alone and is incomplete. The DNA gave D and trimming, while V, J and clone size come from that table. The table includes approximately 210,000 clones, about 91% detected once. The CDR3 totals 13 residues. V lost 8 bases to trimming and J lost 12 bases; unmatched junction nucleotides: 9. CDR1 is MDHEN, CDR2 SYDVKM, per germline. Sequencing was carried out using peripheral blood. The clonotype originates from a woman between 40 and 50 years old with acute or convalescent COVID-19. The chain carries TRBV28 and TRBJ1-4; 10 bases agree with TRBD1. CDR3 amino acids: CASRGTGAPELFF. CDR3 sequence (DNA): TGTGCCAGCCGCGGGACAGGGGCTCCGGAACTGTTTTTT.